A selection of T cell receptor beta chains follows, all from one sample in a study of cytomegalovirus exposure and HLA in healthy donors. Sequenced by immunoSEQ multiplex PCR; TCRdb stores in-frame clones only, minus some. Found here are over 90,000 clones, under 80% of them singletons; the top ten hold around a tenth. Sequenced sample: PBMCs. The source is a young woman in good health and CMV-seropositive. The CDR3 runs from the conserved cysteine through the conserved F or W. Each record gives: V gene, clone size, J gene, D gene, CDR3 protein, CDR3 DNA. A D gene is named only where the DNA matches it firmly. The listing skips clone size in some rows; elsewhere it reads once, few, many or a size class.

TRBV5-1	NA	TRBJ2-1	TRBD1	CASSTGTGGTYNEQFF	TGCGCCAGCAGCACCGGGACAGGGGGGACCTACAATGAGCAGTTCTTC
TRBV25-1	NA	TRBJ2-2	NA	CASSATHLLSGELFF	TGTGCCAGCAGTGCGACACACCTACTGAGCGGGGAGCTGTTTTTT
TRBV4-3	NA	TRBJ2-1	TRBD2	CASSQGLAGVENEQFF	TGCGCCAGCAGCCAGGGCCTAGCGGGAGTAGAAAATGAGCAGTTCTTC
TRBV19	NA	TRBJ2-2	TRBD2	CASSIESGLAGAVTGELFF	TGTGCCAGTAGTATAGAGTCGGGGCTAGCGGGAGCGGTCACCGGGGAGCTGTTTTTT
TRBV25-1	few	TRBJ1-6	NA	CASIGRGLPSPLHF	TGTGCCAGCATCGGCCGGGGACTACCCTCACCCCTCCACTTT
TRBV2	few	TRBJ2-7	TRBD1	CASSEGTGVEQYF	TGTGCCAGCAGTGAAGGGACAGGGGTCGAGCAGTACTTC
TRBV5-6	NA	TRBJ1-4	NA	CASSWSRDTRHHYDEKLFF	TGTGCCAGCAGCTGGAGCCGGGACACACGGCATCACTATGATGAAAAACTGTTTTTT
TRBV9	few	TRBJ2-3	TRBD2	CASSDGGRGADTQYF	TGTGCCAGCAGCGATGGCGGGCGGGGGGCAGATACGCAGTATTTT
TRBV5-1	NA	TRBJ1-6	NA	CASSRAGGKAYNSPLHF	TGCGCCAGCTCGCGAGCGGGGGGTAAAGCCTATAATTCACCCCTCCACTTT
TRBV9	NA	TRBJ2-2	TRBD2	CASSVVGGGPAGELFF	TGTGCCAGCAGCGTAGTGGGGGGAGGGCCGGCCGGGGAGCTGTTTTTT
TRBV6-1	NA	TRBJ2-7	TRBD1	CATGQGAREQYF	TGTGCCACCGGACAGGGGGCGAGGGAGCAGTACTTC
TRBV5-4	NA	TRBJ1-6	TRBD1	CASSLPGQENNSPLHF	TGTGCCAGCAGTCTCCCGGGACAGGAAAATAATTCACCCCTCCACTTT
TRBV5-1	NA	TRBJ2-1	TRBD2	CASSLFSGGPLYNEQFF	TGCGCCAGCTCCTTATTCAGCGGGGGCCCACTTTACAATGAGCAGTTCTTC
TRBV27	NA	TRBJ2-1	TRBD2	CASSLSAGYNEQFF	TGTGCCAGCAGTTTATCAGCGGGATACAATGAGCAGTTCTTC
TRBV27	NA	TRBJ2-7	NA	CASSLSQSYEQYF	TGTGCCAGCAGTTTATCCCAATCCTACGAGCAGTACTTC
TRBV6-1	NA	TRBJ1-5	TRBD1	CASSEPTGALGQPQHF	TGTGCCAGCAGTGAACCAACAGGGGCGCTAGGTCAGCCCCAGCATTTT
TRBV9	NA	TRBJ2-1	NA	CATSYGQSRNGEQFF	TGTGCCACCTCCTACGGACAGAGTAGAAATGGTGAGCAGTTCTTC
TRBV6-1	NA	TRBJ2-3	TRBD2	CASRGGRGADTQYF	TGTGCCAGCAGGGGCGGGAGGGGGGCGGATACGCAGTATTTT
TRBV7-3	NA	TRBJ2-3	TRBD2	CASSSSGATDTQYF	TGTGCCAGCAGTTCTAGCGGGGCAACAGATACGCAGTATTTT
TRBV19	NA	TRBJ2-7	TRBD2	CASSILRGAGADEQYF	TGTGCCAGTAGTATCCTCCGGGGAGCGGGGGCGGACGAGCAGTACTTC
TRBV25-1	NA	TRBJ2-3	TRBD2	CASSDKGLAGGTDTQYF	TGTGCCAGCAGTGATAAAGGACTAGCGGGGGGCACAGATACGCAGTATTTT
TRBV2	NA	TRBJ1-6	TRBD1	CASSSDRGRGSPLHF	TGTGCCAGCAGTTCAGACAGGGGGCGCGGTTCACCCCTCCACTTT
TRBV4-1	many	TRBJ2-6	NA	CASSQGGAGANVLTF	TGCGCCAGCAGCCAAGGGGGCGCAGGGGCCAACGTCCTGACTTTC
TRBV9	NA	TRBJ2-3	TRBD1	CASAPRGLSTDTQYF	TGTGCCAGCGCTCCCAGGGGGTTGAGCACAGATACGCAGTATTTT
TRBV7-9	NA	TRBJ2-7	TRBD2	CASSLATSGGHEQYF	TGTGCCAGCAGCTTAGCGACTAGCGGGGGCCACGAGCAGTACTTC
TRBV4-1	NA	TRBJ1-4	NA	CASSLQDSEKLFF	TGCGCCAGCAGCTTGCAGGATTCCGAAAAACTGTTTTTT
TRBV6-1	once	TRBJ1-2	NA	CASVWTDYYTF	TGTGCCAGCGTTTGGACAGACTACTACACCTTC
TRBV5-8	NA	TRBJ1-2	TRBD1	CASSIRQGVHYGYTF	TGTGCCAGCAGCATCCGACAGGGAGTGCACTATGGCTACACCTTC
TRBV6-5	NA	TRBJ1-3	TRBD1	CASSWGTGVVNTIYF	TGTGCCAGCAGTTGGGGGACAGGGGTCGTAAACACCATATATTTT
TRBV15	NA	TRBJ1-4	NA	CATSTGPTTNEKLFF	TGTGCCACCAGCACAGGGCCTACAACTAATGAAAAACTGTTTTTT
TRBV15	NA	TRBJ1-2	NA	CATSRGWGGSGNELGYGYTF	TGTGCCACCAGCAGAGGTTGGGGGGGATCAGGGAATGAATTAGGCTATGGCTACACCTTC
TRBV19	NA	TRBJ2-5	NA	CASRSYISSETQYF	TGTGCCAGTAGAAGTTACATCAGTTCGGAGACCCAGTACTTC
TRBV11-2	NA	TRBJ1-1	NA	CASSLVGGQAEAFF	TGTGCCAGCAGCTTAGTCGGGGGGCAGGCTGAAGCTTTCTTT
TRBV6-1	NA	TRBJ2-3	NA	CASRGLADTQYF	TGTGCCAGCAGGGGACTGGCAGATACGCAGTATTTT
TRBV5-6	NA	TRBJ2-4	TRBD1	CASSPEGTGKAKNIQYF	TGTGCCAGCAGCCCGGAAGGGACAGGGAAAGCCAAAAACATTCAGTACTTC
TRBV27	NA	TRBJ1-1	TRBD1	CASSLDADRVGTTEAFF	TGTGCCAGCAGTTTAGATGCGGACAGGGTGGGGACCACTGAAGCTTTCTTT
TRBV5-1	once	TRBJ2-1	NA	CASSTFSGYNEQFF	TGCGCCAGCAGCACCTTCTCCGGCTACAATGAGCAGTTCTTC
TRBV4-1	NA	TRBJ2-3	TRBD2	CASSQAPSGGSTDTQYF	TGCGCCAGCAGCCAAGCGCCTAGCGGGGGTAGCACAGATACGCAGTATTTT
TRBV5-4	NA	TRBJ2-1	NA	CASSRPQGPYNEQFF	TGTGCCAGCAGCCGCCCTCAGGGTCCCTACAATGAGCAGTTCTTC
TRBV9	NA	TRBJ1-1	NA	CASSLSAAGGTEAFF	TGTGCCAGCAGCCTTTCGGCGGCGGGTGGGACTGAAGCTTTCTTT
TRBV2	NA	TRBJ1-2	NA	CASRADGTNYGYTF	TGTGCCAGCAGGGCTGACGGGACTAACTATGGCTACACCTTC
TRBV2	NA	TRBJ2-1	NA	CASSGQRTKYNEQFF	TGTGCCAGCAGTGGTCAGAGGACAAAGTACAATGAGCAGTTCTTC
TRBV5-1	NA	TRBJ1-2	NA	CASNPGGASNYGYTF	TGCGCCAGCAACCCCGGTGGGGCGTCTAACTATGGCTACACCTTC
TRBV19	NA	TRBJ1-6	NA	CASSVQGYNSPLHF	TGTGCCAGTAGCGTACAGGGCTATAATTCACCCCTCCACTTT
TRBV10-3	NA	TRBJ2-3	TRBD1	CAISQDRVADTQYF	TGTGCCATCAGTCAGGACAGGGTGGCAGATACGCAGTATTTT
TRBV19	NA	TRBJ1-1	TRBD1	CASRETGGGSTEAFF	TGTGCCAGTAGGGAGACAGGGGGAGGGAGCACTGAAGCTTTCTTT